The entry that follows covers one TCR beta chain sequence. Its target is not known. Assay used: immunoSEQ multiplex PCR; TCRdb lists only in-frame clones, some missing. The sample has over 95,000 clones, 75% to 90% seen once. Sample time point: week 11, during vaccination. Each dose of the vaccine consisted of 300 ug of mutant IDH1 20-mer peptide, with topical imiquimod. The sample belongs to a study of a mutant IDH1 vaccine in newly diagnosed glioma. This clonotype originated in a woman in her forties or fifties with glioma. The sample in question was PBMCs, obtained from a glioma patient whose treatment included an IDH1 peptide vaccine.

CDR3 amino acids: CASSFGGNTGELFF. The DNA for the CDR3 is TGTGCCAGCAGTTTTGGGGGCAACACCGGGGAGCTGTTTTTT. V gene TRBV6-5 combines with J gene TRBJ2-2; the D gene is possibly TRBD1 (6 bases). This CDR3 contains 14 residues. The V end was cut by 4 bases, the J end by 2 bases, with 8 bases between. Germline CDR1 is MNHEY and CDR2 is SVGAGI.